This TCR beta chain was sequenced for a study of CD8+CD57+ T cells in acquired aplastic anemia. Turning to the study itself: DNA recovered from sorted CD4+ and CD8+ cells had a mean of about 3.5 ug. Study outcomes and limitations: Controls and patients did not differ significantly in CD8+ Simpson's diversity. Patients and controls turned out to have around 29 CD8+ CDR3 sequences in common.

Trimming removed 6 bases from V and 3 bases from J, with 12 bases in between. This CDR3 contains 13 residues. Looked up from germline, CDR1 is SEHNR and CDR2 is FQNEAQ (reference sequence). On this clonotype: No antigen is known for it.

Template material for TCR beta VDJ and CDR3 profiling consisted of genomic DNA. TCRdb re-derived calls from the reads in MiXCR, one entry per CDR3 protein. The profile shows 250,000 to 300,000 distinct CDR3 sequences, roughly 50% of them singletons. The sequenced material came from sorted CD4+, CD8+, or CD8+CD57+ T cells (not recorded which) from PBMCs. The sequence derives from a human donor with severe aplastic anemia or a healthy control (not recorded which). J is TRBJ2-7 and V is TRBV7-9, with D tentatively TRBD2 (6 bases). The CDR3 DNA reads as TGTGCCAGCAGTCCTCGGGAGTACTACGAGCAGTACTTC. Encoded protein: CASSPREYYEQYF.